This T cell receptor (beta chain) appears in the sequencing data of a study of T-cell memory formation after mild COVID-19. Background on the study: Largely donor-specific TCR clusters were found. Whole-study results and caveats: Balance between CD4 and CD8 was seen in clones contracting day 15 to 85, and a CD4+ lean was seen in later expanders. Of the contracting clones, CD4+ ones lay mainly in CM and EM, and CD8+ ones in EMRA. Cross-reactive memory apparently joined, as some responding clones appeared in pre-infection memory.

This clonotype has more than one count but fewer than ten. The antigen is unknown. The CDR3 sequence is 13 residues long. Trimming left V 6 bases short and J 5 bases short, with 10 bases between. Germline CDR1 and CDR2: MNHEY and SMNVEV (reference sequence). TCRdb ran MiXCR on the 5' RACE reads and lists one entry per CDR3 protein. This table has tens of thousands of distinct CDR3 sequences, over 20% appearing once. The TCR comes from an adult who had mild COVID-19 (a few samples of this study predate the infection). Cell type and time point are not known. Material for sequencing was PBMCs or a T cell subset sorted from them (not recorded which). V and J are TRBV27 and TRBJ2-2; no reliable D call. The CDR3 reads CASRGLATGELFF. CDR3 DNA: TGTGCCAGCAGAGGGCTGGCGACCGGGGAGCTGTTTTTT.